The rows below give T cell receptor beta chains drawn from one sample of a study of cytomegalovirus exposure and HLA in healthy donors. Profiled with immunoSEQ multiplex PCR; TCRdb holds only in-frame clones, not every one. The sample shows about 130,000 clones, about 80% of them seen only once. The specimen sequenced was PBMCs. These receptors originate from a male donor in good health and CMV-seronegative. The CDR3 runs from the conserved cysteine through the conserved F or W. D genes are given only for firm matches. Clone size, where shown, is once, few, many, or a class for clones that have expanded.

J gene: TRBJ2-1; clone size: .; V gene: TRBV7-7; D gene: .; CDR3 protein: CASSLDWDNEQFF; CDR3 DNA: TGTGCCAGCAGCTTGGACTGGGACAATGAGCAGTTCTTC
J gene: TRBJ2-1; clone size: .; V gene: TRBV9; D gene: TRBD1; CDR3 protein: CASSAGRTGKDEQFF; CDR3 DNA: TGTGCCAGCAGCGCAGGAAGGACAGGGAAGGATGAGCAGTTCTTC
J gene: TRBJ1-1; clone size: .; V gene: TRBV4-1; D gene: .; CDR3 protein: CASRTGLLGADTEAFF; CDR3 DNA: TGCGCCAGCAGGACGGGGCTTTTGGGGGCTGATACTGAAGCTTTCTTT
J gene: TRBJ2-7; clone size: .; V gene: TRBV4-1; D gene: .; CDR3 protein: CASSQIVNRVFHEQYF; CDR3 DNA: TGCGCCAGCAGCCAGATAGTAAACAGGGTCTTCCACGAGCAGTACTTC
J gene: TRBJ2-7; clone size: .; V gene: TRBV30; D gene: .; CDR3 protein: CAWSSNYEQYF; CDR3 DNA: TGTGCCTGGAGTTCAAACTACGAGCAGTACTTC
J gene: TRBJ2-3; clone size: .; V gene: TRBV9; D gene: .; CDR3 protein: CASSVAGQSTDTQYF; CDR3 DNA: TGTGCCAGCAGCGTAGCTGGACAGAGCACAGATACGCAGTATTTT
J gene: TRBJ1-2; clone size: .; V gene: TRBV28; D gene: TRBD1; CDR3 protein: CASSSRTGGGYTF; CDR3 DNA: TGTGCCAGCAGTTCCCGGACAGGCGGTGGCTACACCTTC
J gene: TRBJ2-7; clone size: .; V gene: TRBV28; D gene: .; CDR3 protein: CASVGLYEQYF; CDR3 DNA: TGTGCCAGCGTGGGCCTCTACGAGCAGTACTTC
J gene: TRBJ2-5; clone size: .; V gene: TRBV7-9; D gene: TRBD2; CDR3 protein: CASRISGEGRETQYF; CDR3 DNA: TGTGCCAGCAGAATTAGCGGGGAAGGTCGAGAGACCCAGTACTTC
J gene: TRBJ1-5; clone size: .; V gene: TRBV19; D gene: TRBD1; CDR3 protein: CASSIKGGQGFYQPQHF; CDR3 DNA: TGTGCCAGTAGTATAAAGGGAGGACAGGGGTTTTATCAGCCCCAGCATTTT
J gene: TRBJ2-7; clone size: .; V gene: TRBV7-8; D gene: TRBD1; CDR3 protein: CASSLARVPGQGVGQYF; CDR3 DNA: TGTGCCAGCAGCTTAGCTAGGGTACCGGGACAGGGCGTTGGGCAGTACTTC
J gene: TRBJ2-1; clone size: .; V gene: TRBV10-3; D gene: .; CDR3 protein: CAISEGQYNEQFF; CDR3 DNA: TGTGCCATCAGTGAGGGGCAGTACAATGAGCAGTTCTTC
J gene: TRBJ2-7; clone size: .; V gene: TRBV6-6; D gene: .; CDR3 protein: CASSYENFPHEQYF; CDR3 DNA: TGTGCCAGCAGTTACGAGAACTTTCCGCACGAGCAGTACTTC
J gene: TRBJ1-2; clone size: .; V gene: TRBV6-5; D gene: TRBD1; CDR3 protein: CASSVAGGRGYTF; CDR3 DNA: TGTGCCAGCAGTGTCGCAGGGGGCCGGGGCTACACCTTC
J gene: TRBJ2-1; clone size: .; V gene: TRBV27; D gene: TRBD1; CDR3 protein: CASSRPGTGGNEQFF; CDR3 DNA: TGTGCCAGCAGTCGGCCCGGGACAGGGGGGAATGAGCAGTTCTTC
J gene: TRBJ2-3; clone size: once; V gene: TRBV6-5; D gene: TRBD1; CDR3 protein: CASSFGTGETDTQYF; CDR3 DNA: TGTGCCAGCAGTTTCGGGACAGGGGAAACAGATACGCAGTATTTT
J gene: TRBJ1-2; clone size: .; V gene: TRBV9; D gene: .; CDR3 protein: CASSVLRAGLDGYTF; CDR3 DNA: TGTGCCAGCAGCGTTCTGAGGGCAGGCTTGGATGGCTACACCTTC
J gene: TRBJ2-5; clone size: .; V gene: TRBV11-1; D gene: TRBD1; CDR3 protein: CASSSDRGPETQYF; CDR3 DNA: TGTGCCAGCAGCTCCGACAGGGGGCCAGAGACCCAGTACTTC